This TCR beta chain is from a study of cytomegalovirus exposure and HLA in healthy donors. PCR primers comprised 60 Vbeta and 13 Jbeta primers. The assay was immunoSEQ multiplex PCR, and TCRdb's table has in-frame clones only and misses some. The data show 45,000 to 60,000 clones, and the top ten clones hold about 6.7%. J gave up 3 bases and V 3 bases, and 3 bases lay outside the gene matches. Germline values: CDR1 KGHSH, CDR2 LQKENI. This CDR3 spans 15 amino acids. Findings of the study overall: Later on, a genetic analysis was performed. It linked a missense variant in DCLRE1C with V- and J-gene trimming of TCR beta. The authors later found most CMV-associated TCR beta chains appeared HLA-restricted. The listing of roughly 160 TCR beta chains classed them as cytomegalovirus-associated. CMV serostatus was the only immune exposure information that was available.

On this clone: Its antigen is currently unknown.

The sample was PBMCs. The V and J genes are TRBV18 and TRBJ2-2, with 8 bases matching TRBD1. The TCR sequence derives from a woman aged 40 to 50 in good health and CMV-seronegative. The CDR3 coding sequence is TGTGCCAGCTCACCCCAGGGGGCGGACACCGGGGAGCTGTTTTTT. Translated, it gives CASSPQGADTGELFF.